These 2 T cell receptor beta chains share one sample of origin, sequenced in a study of blood T cell repertoires in COVID-19. Produced via immunoSEQ multiplex PCR; TCRdb's table is partial and in-frame only. The sample contains around 40,000 clones, more than 85% of which appear only once. Sequenced sample: peripheral blood. These receptors were collected from an elderly woman with acute or convalescent COVID-19.

The DNA of the CDR3 is TGTGCCTCTTCTAGCGCTAGCACAGATACGCAGTATTTT. It translates to CASSSASTDTQYF. The V gene is TRBV30, the J gene TRBJ2-3; TRBD2 is a possible D gene (6 bases). CDR3 length: 13 amino acids. The germline gives CDR1 GTSNPN, CDR2 SVGIG (reference sequence). The germline V and J ends were trimmed by 7 bases and 0 bases, with 11 bases remaining between them.

The gene calls are TRBV12-3 or TRBV12-4 and TRBJ1-5; no clear D gene. Between the trimmed V and J ends, which lost 4 bases and 4 bases, there was a span of 8 bases. This CDR3 contains 13 residues. CDR3 nucleotide sequence: TGTGCCAGCAGTTGGTCGCGAAATCAGCCCCAGCATTTT. It encodes CASSWSRNQPQHF.